This T cell receptor beta chain was profiled in a study of OX40 agonist ivuxolimab in advanced cancers. Study-wide background: Recorded diagnoses for dose-escalation patients were hepatocellular carcinoma, melanoma, renal cell or head and neck cancer. Eligibility admitted prior anti-PD-1, anti-PD-L1 or anti-CTLA-4 therapy; 40% to 50% had some.

Sequencing was performed with immunoSEQ multiplex PCR; in TCRdb, only in-frame clones are kept and a portion is missing. The profile covers approximately 99,000 clones, with approximately 93% appearing a single time and about 0.17% taken by the ten largest. On this clone itself: Its antigen is not identified.

This CDR3 spans 14 amino acids. V lost 5 bases to trimming and J lost 2 bases, with 12 bases between them. The V gene's germline CDR1 is LGHNA and CDR2 YNFKEQ. Overall study findings and caveats: CD8+ T cells were the subset that, on average, had more expanded clones than CD4+. Antigen specificity remained undetermined for the expanded peripheral T cells.

The sample here was CD4+ or CD8+ T cells sorted from blood, taken in a trial of the OX40 agonist ivuxolimab. The TCR comes from an adult with an advanced solid tumor such as melanoma, head and neck, liver or kidney cancer. The gene calls are TRBV4-2 and TRBJ1-2; perhaps TRBD1 as D (5 bases). CDR3 nucleotides: TGTGCCAGCAGCGTGGACACGACAAACTATGGCTACACCTTC. Its translation is CASSVDTTNYGYTF.